This TCR beta chain appears in the sequencing data of a study of patients and donors after allogeneic stem cell transplantation. TCRdb analysed the RT-PCR reads with MiXCR anew, one entry per CDR3 protein. This sample has 150,000 to 250,000 distinct CDR3 sequences; roughly 40% occur once, and the top ten carry 25% to 35%. Germline V gives CDR1 MNHEY, CDR2 SVGAGI. The CDR3 has 15 residues. Trimming removed 6 bases from V and 4 bases from J, with 17 bases in between. This TCR came from a human donor who was either an allogeneic HSCT recipient or a stem cell or donor lymphocyte infusion donor (not recorded which). It is not recorded whose cells these are; they may come from a transplant donor. The chain is built from TRBV6-5 and TRBJ2-3; TRBD2 is a possible D gene (5 bases). Material: blood, either unsorted or a sorted T cell fraction (not recorded which). The CDR3 DNA follows: TGTGCCAGCAGCCTGGACGCCCGGGGTCCAGATACGCAGTATTTT. Residues: CASSLDARGPDTQYF.